This T cell receptor (beta chain) was observed in a study of beta chain features in type 1 diabetes (dated by TCRdb to 2016 to 2018). General notes on the study: No differences in mean age, gender distribution, total cell number or subset yield were found between patients and healthy donors. Across all samples, 107,917,701 sorted cells were examined, and cell number per subset correlated strongly with RNA yield. Regulatory and stem cell-like memory subsets were isolated from only 8 patients and roughly 8 healthy donors, whereas naive and central memory subsets came from all 28 donors. In the study, recently diagnosed type 1 diabetes patients and matched healthy donors were compared on the TCRB repertoires of their sorted circulating CD4+ T cell subsets. General findings and caveats noted by the study authors: Because cDNA rather than genomic DNA was sequenced, highly expressing activated cells could have been over-represented, although no difference in activation and CD3 levels was found between groups. Only small numbers of individuals were included in the HLA sub-analyses, which left unresolved whether HLA type had any influence on TCRB rearrangement. Naive, central memory and regulatory TCRB repertoires appeared to be more similar among patients than among healthy donors. PCR may preferentially amplify shorter templates, but because patient and control samples were amplified and corrected together, any resulting skew would affect both groups equally. Fewer insertions and more nucleotide deletions at VDJ recombination sites were observed in patients with type 1 diabetes, implying thymic rearrangement abnormalities. Type 1 diabetes patients showed a moderate but significant shortening of TCRB CDR3 length in all four CD4+ subsets.

This clone was detected ten times or more. Its antigen is currently not known. Qualities for individual bases were not recorded, and no much larger clone is one base off. The germline V gene gives CDR1 as SGHRS and CDR2 as YFSETQ. Germline trimming amounts to 4 bases on V and 9 bases on J, with 8 as the count of junction bases outside the gene matches. The CDR3 runs 14 residues from the cysteine to the phenylalanine. Solely the CDR3 DNA is kept, with 42 bases framed from the first base. Each donor gave one peripheral blood draw, averaging approximately 110 mL, which was collected into heparinised tubes. A BD FACSAria II and a panel including CD45RO, CCR7, CD25, CD127, CD95 and CD27 were used to sort naive, central memory, regulatory and stem cell-like memory CD4+ T cells. Purity was above 95% for every sorted population. Right away, PBMCs were isolated by Lymphoprep density gradient centrifugation and were stained directly, with no culture step. So that batch effects would be minimized, each experiment stained and sorted samples in pairs, pairing one healthy donor with one patient.

The entire amount of isolated RNA was reverse transcribed using the High Capacity cDNA Reverse Transcription Kit, so the sequenced TCRB transcripts were expressed ones. Deep immunoSEQ sequencing was applied to naive, central memory and regulatory T cell samples, giving an average of roughly 3.6 million total reads per sample. Sorted cells were lysed in RLT buffer, and RNA was extracted using DNase-treated RNeasy Micro or Mini kits according to cell number. To prevent cross-contamination, each cell subset was processed individually, whereas patient and healthy donor samples were processed jointly. The immunoSEQ multiplex PCR was used to amplify TCRB sequences from cDNA, yielding 87-bp fragments that span the CDR3 region. Sequencing of the amplicons was done on the Illumina HiSeq platform. As for the authors' bioinformatics: PCR bias was corrected computationally using synthetic template baselines, and reads within Hamming distance 2 were collapsed, with unmergeable singletons discarded. By aligning reads against IMGT, V, D and J genes, CDR3 length, and insertions or deletions at six rearrangement sites were assigned. Within each subset, clonotype counts were normalized to sorted cell number, after which true diversity and Gini coefficients were computed with the tcR R package. Repertoire sharing was quantified using the overlap coefficient calculated on TCRB nucleotide sequences. TCRdb carries this immuneACCESS record with in-frame sequences only. Its versions omit some clonotypes, under half of them owing to an unresolved V gene in the studies checked, with the rest unexplained. V and J calls and clone size are copied from that table; D and trimming were computed from the DNA. Across this sample there are more than 300,000 clones, with around 7.6% seen only once. 0.44% of the sample lies in the top ten.

This receptor was taken from a woman aged 18-29 years in good health. The sample consisted of central memory CD4+ T cells from blood. The chain is assembled from TRBV5-1 and TRBJ2-1; 9 bases in the middle match TRBD1. This receptor has the CDR3 CASSRTGESGEQFF. At the DNA level, the sequence is TGCGCCAGCAGCCGGACAGGGGAGAGTGGTGAGCAGTTCTTC.